This is a list of T cell receptor beta chains from one sample in a study of blood T cell repertoires in COVID-19. TCRdb's copy holds only in-frame clones and misses some; the assay was immunoSEQ multiplex PCR. The table includes 150,000 to 200,000 clones, 75% to 90% detected once. Source material: peripheral blood. Every receptor here comes from a human donor with acute or convalescent COVID-19. The donor label of this sample is uncertain. CDR3s include the opening cysteine and the closing phenylalanine or tryptophan. A D gene is named only where the DNA matches it firmly. Rows may omit the clone size; those that give it use once, few, many or a size class.

j_gene,v_gene,d_gene,abundance,CDR3aa,CDR3nt
TRBJ2-1,TRBV11-2,-,-,CASSSGGSYNEQFF,TGTGCCAGCAGCTCGGGGGGCAGCTACAATGAGCAGTTCTTC
TRBJ2-1,TRBV28,TRBD2,-,CASISGLAVDEQFF,TGTGCCAGCATTTCGGGACTAGCGGTCGATGAGCAGTTCTTC
TRBJ2-5,TRBV9,-,few,CASSVGTGRWTQYF,TGTGCCAGCAGCGTAGGGACGGGAAGATGGACCCAGTACTTC
TRBJ1-5,TRBV28,TRBD1,-,CASSLRQGVDQPQHF,TGTGCCAGCAGTTTAAGACAGGGGGTGGATCAGCCCCAGCATTTT
TRBJ2-2,TRBV2,-,-,CASSDGPQTNTGELFF,TGTGCCAGCAGTGATGGGCCGCAGACGAACACCGGGGAGCTGTTTTTT
TRBJ1-1,TRBV6-5,-,few,CASRADKKNTEAFF,TGTGCCAGCAGGGCGGACAAAAAGAACACTGAAGCTTTCTTT
TRBJ1-2,TRBV7-2,-,-,CASGEQSKANYGYTF,TGTGCCAGCGGTGAACAGTCTAAAGCTAACTATGGCTACACCTTC
TRBJ1-6,TRBV7-2,-,-,CASSLEAIQGQTLHF,TGTGCCAGCAGCTTAGAGGCTATACAGGGACAAACCCTCCACTTT
TRBJ1-2,TRBV5-1,TRBD1,-,CASSGGQGTDGYTF,TGCGCCAGCAGCGGAGGACAGGGGACGGATGGCTACACCTTC
TRBJ1-4,TRBV7-2,TRBD1,once,CASSLGPGGTNEKLFF,TGTGCCAGCAGCTTAGGGCCAGGGGGAACTAATGAAAAACTGTTTTTT
TRBJ1-2,TRBV3-1/TRBV3-2,TRBD1,-,CASSHGTGYGYTF,TGTGCCAGCAGCCACGGGACAGGATATGGCTACACCTTC
TRBJ2-7,TRBV29-1,TRBD1,-,CSVEDRDGTGSYEQYF,TGCAGCGTTGAAGATCGCGACGGGACAGGTTCTTACGAGCAGTACTTC
TRBJ2-1,TRBV5-1,-,-,CASSLSHNEQFF,TGCGCCAGCAGCTTGTCCCATAATGAGCAGTTCTTC
TRBJ1-4,TRBV5-6,-,-,CASSSRRGWSEKLFF,TGTGCCAGCAGCTCTCGTAGGGGGTGGAGTGAAAAACTGTTTTTT
TRBJ2-2,TRBV3-1/TRBV3-2,TRBD2,once,CASSPRTSGGVVNTGELFF,TGTGCCAGCAGCCCCCGGACTAGCGGGGGGGTAGTGAACACCGGGGAGCTGTTTTTT
TRBJ2-5,TRBV10-1,-,-,CASSDPGQQETQYF,TGCGCCAGCAGTGACCCGGGACAACAAGAGACCCAGTACTTC
TRBJ1-2,TRBV3-1/TRBV3-2,TRBD1,-,CASSHTGTGKWSGYTF,TGTGCCAGCAGCCACACCGGGACAGGGAAGTGGAGTGGCTACACCTTC
TRBJ2-1,TRBV4-1,-,-,CASRKQGLVTYNEQFF,TGCGCCAGCAGGAAGCAGGGCTTAGTGACCTACAATGAGCAGTTCTTC
TRBJ2-7,TRBV4-1,TRBD1,-,CASSQEKRQGVYEQYF,TGCGCCAGCAGCCAAGAGAAGAGACAGGGGGTGTACGAGCAGTACTTC
TRBJ2-1,TRBV4-3,-,-,CASSQDLIRGNEQFF,TGCGCCAGCAGCCAAGATTTAATTCGAGGGAATGAGCAGTTCTTC
TRBJ1-1,TRBV29-1,TRBD1,-,CSARTGSNTEAFF,TGCAGCGCAAGGACAGGCTCGAACACTGAAGCTTTCTTT
TRBJ2-3,TRBV9,TRBD2,-,CASTSSGGFATFTDTQYF,TGTGCCAGCACGTCTAGCGGGGGGTTTGCCACTTTCACAGATACGCAGTATTTT
TRBJ2-3,TRBV5-1,TRBD2,-,CASSTGTSGGSTDTQYF,TGCGCCAGCAGCACGGGGACTAGCGGGGGCAGCACAGATACGCAGTATTTT
TRBJ1-3,TRBV9,-,-,CASSLRPLAAGDTIYF,TGTGCCAGCAGCCTCCGGCCCCTGGCAGCCGGAGACACCATATATTTT
TRBJ2-4,TRBV6-1,TRBD1,-,CASPEAGTGVIIQYF,TGTGCCAGCCCTGAAGCCGGGACAGGGGTTATCATTCAGTACTTC
TRBJ2-1,TRBV6-5,TRBD2,-,CASSLSGGADEQFF,TGTGCCAGCAGTCTTAGCGGGGGGGCTGATGAGCAGTTCTTC
TRBJ2-1,TRBV9,TRBD2,-,CASSAGLAGYNEQFF,TGTGCCAGCAGCGCGGGACTAGCGGGTTACAATGAGCAGTTCTTC
TRBJ1-5,TRBV5-5,TRBD1,-,CASSTGTGGPNQPQHF,TGTGCCAGCAGCACTGGGACAGGGGGCCCTAATCAGCCCCAGCATTTT
TRBJ1-3,TRBV7-2,-,-,CASSLNYGGNTIYF,TGTGCCAGCAGCTTAAACTACGGGGGAAACACCATATATTTT
TRBJ1-4,TRBV12-5,-,-,CASGPPGRGGKLFF,TGTGCTAGTGGCCCCCCCGGGAGGGGAGGAAAACTGTTTTTT
TRBJ2-1,TRBV11-2,-,-,CASSSTLQENEQFF,TGTGCCAGCAGCTCGACCCTACAGGAAAATGAGCAGTTCTTC
TRBJ2-6,TRBV11-3,TRBD1,-,CASSLGPPGQGASGANVLTF,TGTGCCAGCAGCTTAGGCCCCCCGGGACAGGGAGCCTCTGGGGCCAACGTCCTGACTTTC